These 32 T cell receptor beta chains originate from one sample sequenced in a study of CD8+ T cells in alopecia areata. cDNA serving as the sequencing template came from extracted, reverse transcribed RNA. Clones were read by immunoSEQ multiplex PCR, and TCRdb kept only the in-frame ones, dropping some. The sample lists about 120,000 clones, none appearing once, the ten largest making up 15% to 20%. The sample taken for sequencing was lesional skin. The origin of the receptors is a C3H/HeJ mouse with alopecia areata. This mouse strain has H2-k as its MHC haplotype.

This clone has a handful of counts. Gene names refer to mouse genes. With the read ending 4 residues before the CDR3 end, the germline J gene is used to fill in that end. The chain carries TRBV13-1 and TRBJ2-7; 9 bases are shared with TRBD2. V gave up 1 base and J gave up 3 bases; unmatched junction bases: 5. Germline V CDR1 and CDR2: NSHNY, SYGAGN. This CDR3 comprises 15 residues. CDR3 DNA (partial): TGTGCCAGCAGTGATAACTGGGGGGCTAACTAT. Its protein is CASSDNWGANY. The full CDR3 reads CASSDNWGANYEQYF.

To note about this clone: Mouse gene names and germline throughout. The read comes to an end 4 residues before the CDR3 does, leaving the germline J gene to fill in the end. The V gene is TRBV31, the J gene TRBJ2-1, with D possibly TRBD1 on 6 matching bases. The germline CDR1 and CDR2 sequences are GKSSPN and SITVG. With 1 base removed from V and 6 bases from J, the gap between germline ends came to 10 bases. This CDR3 is 13 amino acids long. CDR3 protein: CAWSQTGFAEQFF. Incomplete CDR3 DNA: TGTGCCTGGAGTCAAACAGGGTTTGCT.

This clone showed up just a few times. Mouse gene names and germline throughout. Read data end 4 residues before the CDR3 end; the end is taken from the germline J gene. The chain has TRBV17 and TRBJ1-1; 11 nucleotides align to TRBD1. The CDR3 spans 14 residues. V gave up 5 bases and J gave up 3 bases; unmatched junction bases: 2. Germline loops: CDR1 MNHDT, CDR2 YYDKIL. Partial CDR3 DNA: TGTGCTAGCAGTCCGGGACAGGGGGACACA. Encoded protein: CASSPGQGDT. The full CDR3 protein is CASSPGQGDTEVFF.

This clone turned up a few times. Gene names denote mouse genes. This chain's CDR3 is CASSPDRKNYAEQFF. The covered CDR3 bases are TGTGCCAGCAGTCCAGACAGAAAAAACTATGCT. J is TRBJ2-1 and V is TRBV13-3, with D maybe TRBD1 (5 bases). The read ends 4 residues early relative to the CDR3; the germline J gene fills the gap. Germline V gene lookup returns CDR1 NNHDY and CDR2 SYVADS. There are 15 residues in the CDR3. Trimming removed 4 bases at V and 1 base at J, with 12 bases between.

Only a few counts were recorded for this clone. Gene names refer to mouse genes. The read halts 4 residues ahead of the CDR3 end, with the missing end drawn from the germline J gene. The chain combines TRBV17 with TRBJ2-7; 8 nucleotides line up with TRBD2. CDR1 MNHDT and CDR2 YYDKIL come from the germline V gene. The CDR3 runs 16 residues. With 0 bases clipped from V and 0 bases from J, the junction kept 4 bases outside the gene matches. The sequenced CDR3 bases are TGTGCTAGCAGTAGAGACTCTTGGGGGGGCTCCTAT. It yields the protein CASSRDSWGGSY. The CDR3 in full is CASSRDSWGGSYEQYF.

This clone has at least ten counts. Mouse gene names and germline throughout. The read ends 4 residues early relative to the CDR3; the germline J gene fills the gap. J is TRBJ2-1 and V is TRBV13-3, with D perhaps TRBD1 (6 bases). V lost 5 bases and J lost 0, with 12 bases in between. From germline, CDR1 is NNHDY and CDR2 SYVADS. The CDR3 consists of 15 residues. This CDR3 is CASSPGQTNYAEQFF. The CDR3 bases that were read are TGTGCCAGCAGCCCAGGACAGACTAACTATGCT.

This clone appeared a few times. Each gene name is a mouse one. The read stops 4 residues short of the end of the CDR3; the missing end is completed from the germline J gene. V usage is TRBV13-2 and J usage is TRBJ2-3; tentative D call: TRBD2 (7 bases). This CDR3 is 15 amino acids long. Germline V gene data show CDR1 as NNHNN and CDR2 as SYGAGS (reference sequence). Trimming stripped 0 bases from V and 1 base from J, with 9 bases between. The CDR3 bases that were read are TGTGCCAGCGGTGATGCCGGGGGGCGTGCAGAA. It specifies CASGDAGGRAE. The full CDR3 reads CASGDAGGRAETLYF.

Turning to this clone: Any gene name here is a mouse gene name. The sequence runs out 4 residues before the end of the CDR3; the remainder is reconstructed from the germline J gene. The chain employs TRBV19 and TRBJ1-1, with a weak D call TRBD1 (6 bases). Germline CDR1 reads FNHDT; CDR2 reads SITEND (reference sequence). CDR3 size: 15 residues. The part of the CDR3 DNA that was read is TGTGCCAGCAGTCTCGGGACTGGGGGGGCGGAA. It encodes CASSLGTGGAE. The complete CDR3 reads CASSLGTGGAEEVFF.

This clone was counted a few times. The gene names here belong to mouse. The part of the CDR3 DNA that was read is TGTGCCAGCAGCCCCTCTGGGGGGGCGCCGGAC. It encodes CASSPSGGAPD. The whole CDR3 is CASSPSGGAPDTQYF. The chain carries TRBV13-3 and TRBJ2-5, with TRBD2 matching 10 bases. Read coverage stops 4 residues before the CDR3 terminus; the germline J gene supplies the remainder. CDR3 length: 15 amino acids. CDR1 is NNHDY and CDR2 is SYVADS in the germline V gene.

There are many counts of this clone. Germline and genes: mouse. The read is 4 residues too short to cover the CDR3 end, so that end is filled in from the germline J gene. The chain carries TRBV13-3 and TRBJ1-4, with D possibly being TRBD1 (5 bases). This CDR3 has 13 amino acids. V was clipped by 2 bases and J by 6 bases, with 8 bases between them. Germline V gene sequence: CDR1 NNHDY, CDR2 SYVADS. The DNA read from the CDR3 is TGTGCCAGCAGTGACCAGGGCCACGAA. Translation gives CASSDQGHE. The entire CDR3 reads CASSDQGHERLFF.

This clone has a handful of counts. Genes and germline come from the mouse. The read ends 4 residues before the CDR3 terminus; that terminus is restored from the germline J gene. The chain combines TRBV31 with TRBJ1-4; the D gene is possibly TRBD1 (6 bases). The CDR3 totals 14 residues. Germline loops: CDR1 GKSSPN, CDR2 SITVG. This CDR3 reads CAWSLQGRGERLFF. The sequenced part of the CDR3 DNA is TGTGCCTGGAGTCTACAGGGCAGGGGCGAA.

Ten or more counts support this clone. Gene labels here are mouse ones. CDR3 residues: CASSLEGDQDTQYF. The DNA read from the CDR3 is TGTGCCAGCAGCTTAGAGGGGGACCAAGAC. The J gene is TRBJ2-5, the V gene TRBV3, with D maybe TRBD1 (6 bases). The CDR3 extends 4 residues past the end of the read, so its final part is completed from the germline J gene. This CDR3 is 14 amino acids long. Germline values: CDR1 SNHLY, CDR2 FYNGKV (reference sequence). Trimming removed 1 base at V and 1 base at J, with 6 bases between.

Comment on this clone: The genes are named according to mouse. The read comes to an end 4 residues before the CDR3 does, leaving the germline J gene to fill in the end. The chain has TRBV13-1 and TRBJ2-3; 10 nucleotides match TRBD2. The J segment lost 0 bases and the V segment lost 7 bases, leaving 8 bases of the junction unmatched. This CDR3 comprises 16 residues. Germline values: CDR1 NSHNY, CDR2 SYGAGN. The covered CDR3 bases are TGTGCCAGCCAGACTGGGGGGTTCTCTAGTGCAGAA. Its translation: CASQTGGFSSAE. From start to end, the CDR3 is CASQTGGFSSAETLYF.

Notes on this clone: Each gene name is a mouse one. The CDR3 end lies 4 residues beyond the end of the read and is filled in from the germline J gene. The genes are TRBV19 and TRBJ2-7, with 9 positions matching TRBD2. The germline V gene encodes CDR1 FNHDT and CDR2 SITEND (reference sequence). The CDR3 contains 14 residues. This chain's CDR3 is CASSITGGFYEQYF. The part of the CDR3 DNA that was read is TGTGCCAGCAGTATTACTGGGGGGTTTTAT.

In its sample, this clone was seen a few times. Gene names follow the mouse nomenclature. The CDR3 extends 4 residues past the end of the read, so its final part is completed from the germline J gene. This chain uses TRBV13-3 with TRBJ2-7, with 8 bases aligning to TRBD2. The CDR3 covers 13 residues. The germline gives CDR1 NNHDY, CDR2 SYVADS. The CDR3 spells CASKETGEYEQYF. CDR3 bases read: TGTGCCAGCAAGGAGACTGGGGAATAT.

Only a few counts were recorded for this clone. Genes and germline come from the mouse. CDR3 sequence reads: CASSLGRQDAEQFF. CDR3 DNA (partial): TGTGCCAGCTCTCTCGGGAGACAGGATGCT. The V gene is TRBV12-1, the J gene TRBJ2-1; D possibly corresponds to TRBD1 (6 bases). Read coverage stops 4 residues before the CDR3 terminus; the germline J gene supplies the remainder. V lost 0 bases, J lost 5 bases, and 10 bases lay in between. Germline values: CDR1 SGHSN, CDR2 HYEKVE. The CDR3 extends over 14 amino acids.

A note on this clone: Each gene name is a mouse one. The read terminates 4 residues ahead of where the CDR3 ends, so the germline J gene completes it. This chain links TRBV1 with TRBJ2-5; possible D gene TRBD2, 6 bases. The germline V gene encodes CDR1 NSQYPW and CDR2 LRSPGD (reference sequence). The CDR3 is 13 amino acids. CDR3 amino acids: CTCSAGGWDTQYF. The sequenced CDR3 bases are TGCACCTGCAGTGCCGGGGGGTGGGAC.

Only a few counts were recorded for this clone. At one of its ends the junction is not consistent with the germline gene, which may arise from a read error. Gene names and germline match the mouse. Read data end 4 residues before the CDR3 end; the end is taken from the germline J gene. The V call is TRBV19, the J call TRBJ1-4; 9 nucleotides agree with TRBD1. This CDR3 contains 15 residues. Germline CDR1 is FNHDT and CDR2 is SITEND (reference sequence). The chain's CDR3 is CASSIFGQGHERLFF. Partial CDR3 DNA: TGTGCCAGTAGTATTTTCGGACAGGGGCACGAA.

This clone was seen a handful of times. Genes and germline are mouse. The read terminates 4 residues ahead of where the CDR3 ends, so the germline J gene completes it. The chain combines TRBV13-3 with TRBJ1-1; maybe TRBD1 (6 bases). Per the germline V gene, CDR1 is NNHDY and CDR2 is SYVADS. Trimming took 2 bases from V and 4 from J, leaving 12 bases between them. This CDR3 region has 14 residues. CDR3 DNA (partial): TGTGCCAGCAGTGACAGGGGCGTCGTCACA. Protein product: CASSDRGVVT. The whole CDR3 is CASSDRGVVTEVFF.

With regard to this clone: All gene names here are mouse names. The CDR3 is cut off 4 residues early in the read; its end comes from the germline J gene. The rearrangement joins TRBV13-3 to TRBJ2-7; TRBD1 aligns across 8 bases. This CDR3 has 14 amino acids. Germline assignment: CDR1 NNHDY and CDR2 SYVADS. Losses at the gene ends were 6 bases for V and 0 bases for J; bases not matched to a gene: 5. CDR3 in amino acids: CASTSQGVSYEQYF. The CDR3 bases that were read are TGTGCCAGCACCTCACAGGGGGTCTCCTAT.

This clone appeared a few times. The protein TCRdb lists differs from the translation of the DNA at residue 11; the protein given here is translated from the DNA itself. Genes and germline come from the mouse. The read is 3 residues too short to cover the CDR3 end, so that end is filled in from the germline J gene. V is TRBV19 and J is TRBJ1-6; D ambiguous. TRBJ1-6 falls under the ORF class, with uncertain function. This CDR3 is 14 amino acids long. Germline V gene sequence: CDR1 FNHDT, CDR2 SITEND (reference sequence). Trimming took 0 bases from V and 5 from J, leaving 6 bases between them. Incomplete CDR3 DNA: TGTGCCAGCAGTATAGAACAACATAATTCGCCC. Its protein is CASSIEQHNSP. In full, the CDR3 is CASSIEQHNSPLYF.

About this clone: Gene names follow the mouse nomenclature. CDR3 sequence: CASGQGGAETLYF. The CDR3 DNA, read in part, is TGTGCCAGCGGACAGGGTGGTGCAGAA. The chain couples TRBV12-1 to TRBJ2-3; 8 bases match TRBD1. The sequenced fragment ends 4 residues before the CDR3 boundary, so the rest is inferred from the germline J gene. Germline lookup yields CDR1 SGHSN and CDR2 HYEKVE. V shed 6 bases, J shed 1 base, and the junction held 2 bases outside the gene matches. The CDR3 is 13 residues long. The entire variable domain, with the rest obtained from reference TRBV12-1 and TRBJ2-3, is as follows: DSGVVQSPRHIIKEKGGRSVLTCIPISGHSNVVWYQQTLGKELKFLIQHYEKVERDKGFLPSRFSVQQFDDYHSEMNMSALELEDSAMYFCASGQGGAETLYFGSGTRLTVL.

This clone has just a few counts. The gene names here belong to mouse. The sequenced fragment ends 4 residues before the CDR3 boundary, so the rest is inferred from the germline J gene. The chain employs TRBV13-3 and TRBJ2-5; D is undetermined. Germline CDR1 is NNHDY and CDR2 is SYVADS. The length of the CDR3 is 15 residues. V gave up 0 bases and J gave up 0 bases, with 8 bases separating them. The CDR3 reads CASSDAPVNQDTQYF. The CDR3 bases that were read are TGTGCCAGCAGTGATGCGCCAGTTAACCAAGAC.

To note about this clone: Genes here carry mouse names. CDR3 sequence reads: CASKGQGDSDYTF. The DNA read from the CDR3 is TGTGCCAGCAAAGGACAGGGAGACTCC. The chain has TRBV13-3 and TRBJ1-2, with TRBD1 matching 8 bases. The sequence runs out 4 residues before the end of the CDR3; the remainder is reconstructed from the germline J gene. CDR3 size: 13 residues. Germline-derived CDR1 and CDR2 are NNHDY and SYVADS. V shed 6 bases, J shed 3 bases, and the junction held 4 bases outside the gene matches.

This clone was recorded a few times. Gene names denote mouse genes. The DNA ends 4 residues before the CDR3 does, and the rest of the CDR3 is filled in from the germline J gene. The J gene is TRBJ2-7, the V gene TRBV1; 9 bases map to TRBD2. CDR1 NSQYPW and CDR2 LRSPGD come from the germline V gene (reference sequence). There are 16 residues in the CDR3. The V and J ends lost 1 base and 0 bases, in that order; junction bases with no gene match: 4. The sequenced part of the CDR3 DNA is TGCACCTGCAGTGCAGCAGGACTGGGGAGCTCCTAT. Protein sequence: CTCSAAGLGSSY. The entire CDR3 sequence reads CTCSAAGLGSSYEQYF.

This clone was observed at least ten times. Each gene name is a mouse one. The read gets to within 4 residues of the CDR3 end, and the germline J gene fills in the rest. V and J are TRBV13-3 and TRBJ2-3; TRBD2 aligns across 10 bases. Germline CDR1 and CDR2: NNHDY and SYVADS. Trimming took 4 bases from V and 1 from J; bases not matched to a gene: 6. The CDR3 runs to 16 residues. The CDR3 here is CASSPTGGVGAETLYF. CDR3 bases read: TGTGCCAGCAGTCCCACTGGGGGGGTGGGTGCAGAA.

Points on this clone: The gene symbols are mouse symbols. The read gets to within 4 residues of the CDR3 end, and the germline J gene fills in the rest. The rearrangement links TRBV19 to TRBJ2-2, with 8 bases aligning to TRBD2. The CDR3 loop spans 16 amino acids. V dropped 2 bases and J dropped 0; count of bases not matched to a gene: 3. Germline V lookup: CDR1 FNHDT, CDR2 SITEND (reference sequence). Incomplete CDR3 DNA: TGTGCCAGCAGTATGCTGGGGGGAACAAACACCGGG. It encodes CASSMLGGTNTG. The whole CDR3 protein is CASSMLGGTNTGQLYF.

This clone was detected a few times. Genes and germline come from the mouse. The CDR3 goes on 4 residues after the read ends, and that part is filled in from the germline J gene. This chain connects TRBV1 to TRBJ2-7, with TRBD2 matching over 9 bases. The CDR3 runs to 16 residues. Germline CDR1 is NSQYPW and CDR2 is LRSPGD (reference sequence). The V segment lost 1 base and the J segment 0 bases; nucleotides outside the gene matches: 4. CDR3 protein: CTCSAVPDWGSYEQYF. The sequenced CDR3 bases are TGCACCTGCAGTGCAGTCCCGGACTGGGGCTCCTAT.

This clone was found a few times. Gene names and germline refer to mouse. The read gets to within 4 residues of the CDR3 end, and the germline J gene fills in the rest. This sample also contains other DNA sequences that code for the same CDR3. The chain has TRBV14 and TRBJ2-7, with 9 bases that match TRBD1. CDR1 and CDR2 (germline): SGHDT, FRDEAV. This CDR3 has 13 residues. CDR3 DNA (partial): TGTGCCAGCAGTCCCGGGACAGGGTAT. Its protein is CASSPGTGY. The complete CDR3 sequence is CASSPGTGYEQYF.

This clone was counted at least ten times. Each gene name is a mouse one. CDR3 DNA, as far as it was read: TGTGCCAGCAAACGGACAGCACACAACGAA. Amino acid sequence: CASKRTAHNE. The complete CDR3 sequence is CASKRTAHNERLFF. This sequence joins TRBV13-3 and TRBJ1-4, with D maybe TRBD1 (6 bases). The read stops 4 residues short of the end of the CDR3; the missing end is completed from the germline J gene. The germline CDR1 and CDR2 sequences are NNHDY and SYVADS. CDR3 length equals 14 residues. The ends were cut back, 6 bases at V and 4 bases at J, with 13 bases in the middle.

This clone was observed a handful of times. Gene names are the mouse ones. The covered CDR3 bases are TGTGCCAGCATCGCCGGGACAGGGGGTGCAGAA. It translates to CASIAGTGGAE. The full CDR3 protein is CASIAGTGGAETLYF. The rearrangement joins TRBV13-3 to TRBJ2-3; TRBD1 agrees at 10 bases. Coverage ceases 4 residues before the CDR3 finishes, and the germline J gene fills in the end. This CDR3 is 15 amino acids long. Per the germline V gene, CDR1 is NNHDY and CDR2 is SYVADS. Unmatched junction bases numbered 5, after V lost 6 bases and J lost 1 base.

This clone was found a few times. There is a difference at residue 12 between the TCRdb protein and the DNA translation, so the protein given here was translated from the DNA. The gene names here belong to mouse. The CDR3 end falls 3 residues outside the read, so it is completed with the germline J gene. This chain joins TRBV1 and TRBJ1-3; D may be TRBD1 (6 bases). The CDR3 has 15 residues. Per germline, CDR1 NSQYPW and CDR2 LRSPGD (reference sequence). V lost 2 bases and J 2 bases, leaving 10 bases between the germline ends. CDR3: CTCSATGSTGNTLYF. The sequenced part of the CDR3 DNA is TGCACCTGCAGTGCAACAGGGAGTACTGGAAATACG.